Following are 2 T cell receptor beta chains from one sample sequenced in a study of T cell repertoires in cytomegalovirus infection. TCRdb reanalysed the reads using MiXCR and keeps one entry per CDR3 protein. This sample has fewer than 1,000,000 distinct CDR3 sequences; roughly 30% occur once, and the top ten carry roughly 13%. The antigens these receptors bind are not known. This specimen was cultured CD8+ T cells from PBMCs, taken from culture after CMV antigen stimulation. These TCRs come from a human donor in good health (CMV status not recorded). Some clones in this sample may be carry-over from other donors' samples.

This clonotype has ten or more counts. The gene calls are TRBV7-2 and TRBJ1-5; D not certain. CDR3 length: 16 residues. Trimming took 1 base from V and 4 from J, leaving 14 bases between them. The germline gives CDR1 SGHTA, CDR2 FQGNSA. CDR3 in amino acids: CASSLERAGVNQPQHF. CDR3 in DNA: TGTGCCAGCAGCTTAGAGAGGGCAGGAGTTAATCAGCCCCAGCATTTT. Combining the CDR3 with reference TRBV7-2 and TRBJ1-5 gives the whole variable domain GAGVSQSPSNKVTEKGKDVELRCDPISGHTALYWYRQSLGQGLEFLIYFQGNSAPDKSGLPSDRFSAERTGGSVSTLTIQRTQQEDSAVYLCASSLERAGVNQPQHFGDGTRLSIL.

V gene TRBV15 combines with J gene TRBJ2-1, with D perhaps TRBD1 (6 bases). V was trimmed by 4 bases and J by 5 bases, leaving 18 bases between them. CDR1 and CDR2 (germline): LNHNV, YYDKDF (reference sequence). The CDR3 length is 16 residues. CDR3 sequence: CATSNPWGQLDNEQFF. CDR3 bases: TGTGCCACCAGCAACCCTTGGGGACAACTGGACAATGAGCAGTTCTTC. The full variable domain, its missing parts supplied by reference TRBV15 and TRBJ2-1, is DAMVIQNPRYQVTQFGKPVTLSCSQTLNHNVMYWYQQKSSQAPKLLFHYYDKDFNNEADTPDNFQSRRPNTSFCFLDIRSPGLGDTAMYLCATSNPWGQLDNEQFFGPGTRLTVL.